The 8 T cell receptor beta chains presented below share a single source sample, sequenced in a study of blood T cell repertoires in COVID-19. TCRdb's copy holds only in-frame clones and misses some; the assay was immunoSEQ multiplex PCR. This sample has about 210,000 clones; approximately 87% occur once, and the top ten carry 5.5% to 8%. Sequencing was performed on peripheral blood. These receptors were obtained from a man between 60 and 75 years old who had recovered from COVID-19.

The gene calls are TRBV5-4 and TRBJ2-7, with 7 bases identical to TRBD1. The germline V gene has CDR1 SGHNT and CDR2 YYREEE (reference sequence). J was trimmed by 0 bases and V by 4 bases; bases with no gene match: 4. This CDR3 has 14 residues. The CDR3 region has the DNA TGTGCCAGCAGCCAGGGACAGCCCTCCTACGAGCAGTACTTC. Translating gives CASSQGQPSYEQYF.

This sequence joins TRBV5-1 and TRBJ2-7; a possible D gene is TRBD1 (5 bases). V was clipped by 4 bases and J by 5 bases, with 16 bases between them. From germline, CDR1 is SGHRS and CDR2 YFSETQ. The CDR3 totals 14 residues. The DNA of the CDR3 is TGCGCCAGCAGCAAGTGGCAGGGTGGCAACGAGCAGTACTTC. It specifies CASSKWQGGNEQYF.

V is TRBV4-2 and J is TRBJ1-1; 8 bases line up with TRBD1. CDR3 size: 16 residues. V gave up 5 bases and J gave up 4 bases; unmatched junction bases: 12. From germline, CDR1 is LGHNA and CDR2 YNFKEQ. CDR3 amino acids: CASSIQGAERGTEAFF. Written as DNA, the CDR3 is TGTGCCAGCAGCATTCAGGGGGCAGAGAGGGGCACTGAAGCTTTCTTT.

The CDR3 sequence: CAWTGTRNYGYTF. CDR3 bases: TGTGCCTGGACAGGGACTAGAAACTATGGCTACACCTTC. The chain links TRBV30 to TRBJ1-2; maybe TRBD1 (5 bases). CDR1 GTSNPN and CDR2 SVGIG come from the germline V gene (reference sequence). The CDR3 sequence is 13 residues long. Trimming removed 4 bases at V and 2 bases at J, with 11 bases between.

V usage is TRBV3-1 (or the pseudogene TRBV3-2) and J usage is TRBJ2-5; perhaps TRBD2 as D (7 bases). The V gene lost 0 bases and the J gene lost 5 bases, with 19 bases spanning the gap. There are 17 residues in the CDR3. Germline-derived CDR1 and CDR2 are LGHDT and YNNKEL (reference sequence). The chain's CDR3 is CASSQEVSRGGSETQYF. In DNA form, the CDR3 reads TGTGCCAGCAGCCAAGAAGTTAGCAGGGGAGGGTCGGAGACCCAGTACTTC.

The chain couples TRBV7-3 to TRBJ2-5; the match to TRBD1 covers 10 bases. The CDR3 totals 14 residues. J gave up 3 bases and V 6 bases, and 4 bases lay outside the gene matches. Germline CDR1 reads SGHTA; CDR2 reads FQGTGA. CDR3 sequence reads: CASSSGTGEETQYF. The CDR3 coding sequence is TGTGCCAGCAGTTCCGGGACAGGGGAAGAGACCCAGTACTTC.

This chain connects TRBV15 to TRBJ1-5; maybe TRBD1 (6 bases). The CDR3 loop spans 19 amino acids. V lost 1 base and J lost 1, with 20 bases in between. CDR1 is LNHNV, CDR2 YYDKDF, per germline (reference sequence). The CDR3 protein is CATSRGFNGTGWSNQPQHF. In DNA, the CDR3 is TGTGCCACCAGCAGAGGTTTTAACGGAACAGGGTGGAGCAATCAGCCCCAGCATTTT.

The V gene is TRBV18, the J gene TRBJ1-1, with D possibly being TRBD1 (5 bases). The CDR3 is 14 residues long. V was trimmed by 4 bases and J by 5 bases, leaving 14 bases between them. From germline, CDR1 is KGHSH and CDR2 LQKENI. In nucleotides, the CDR3 is TGTGCCAGCTCACTACCGCCAGGGAAAACTGAAGCTTTCTTT. Translated: CASSLPPGKTEAFF.